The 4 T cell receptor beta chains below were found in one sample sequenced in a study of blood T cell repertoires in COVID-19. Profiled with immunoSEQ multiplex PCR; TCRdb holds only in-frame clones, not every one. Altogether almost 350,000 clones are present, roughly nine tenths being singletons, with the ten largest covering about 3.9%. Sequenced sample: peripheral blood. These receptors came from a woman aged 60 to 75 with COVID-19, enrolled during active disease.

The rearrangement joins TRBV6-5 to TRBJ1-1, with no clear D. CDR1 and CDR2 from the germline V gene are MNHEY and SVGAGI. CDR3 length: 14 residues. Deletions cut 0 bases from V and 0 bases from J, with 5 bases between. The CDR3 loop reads CASSYSRVNTEAFF. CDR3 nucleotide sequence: TGTGCCAGCAGTTACTCGAGGGTGAACACTGAAGCTTTCTTT.

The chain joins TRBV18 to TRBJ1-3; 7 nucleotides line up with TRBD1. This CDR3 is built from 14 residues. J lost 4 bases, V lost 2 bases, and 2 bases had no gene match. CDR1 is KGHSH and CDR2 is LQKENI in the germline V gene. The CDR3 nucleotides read TGTGCCAGCTCACCATGGGACAGAGGAAACACCATATATTTT. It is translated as CASSPWDRGNTIYF.

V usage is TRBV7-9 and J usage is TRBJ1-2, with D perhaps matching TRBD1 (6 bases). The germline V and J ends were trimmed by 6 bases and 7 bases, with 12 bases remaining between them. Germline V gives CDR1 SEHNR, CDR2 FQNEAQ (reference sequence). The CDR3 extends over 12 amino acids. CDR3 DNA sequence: TGTGCCAGCAGACCGGACAGCCTTGGCTACACCTTC. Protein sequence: CASRPDSLGYTF.

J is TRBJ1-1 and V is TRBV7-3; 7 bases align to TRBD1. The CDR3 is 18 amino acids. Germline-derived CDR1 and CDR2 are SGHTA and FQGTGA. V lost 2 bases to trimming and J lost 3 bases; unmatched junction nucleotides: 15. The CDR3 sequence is CASSLFPPTGVRDTEAFF. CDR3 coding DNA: TGTGCCAGCAGCTTATTTCCCCCCACAGGGGTGAGGGACACTGAAGCTTTCTTT.